The rows below give T cell receptor beta chains drawn from one sample of a study of CD8+CD57+ T cells in acquired aplastic anemia. TCRdb passed the reads through MiXCR, listing each CDR3 protein once. This sample has some 200,000 distinct CDR3 sequences, with 48% found just once. Sequencing was done on a sample of sorted CD4+, CD8+, or CD8+CD57+ T cells (not recorded which) from PBMCs. The receptors derive from a human donor with aplastic anemia. Each CDR3 is given with its conserved first and last residue. D genes are given only for firm matches. Rows give clone size only sometimes, using once, few, many, or a class for an expanded clone.

>TRBV2|TRBJ1-5|.|.|16
TGTGCCAGCAGCCAAAGGGGCAGGGGAAGCAATCAGCCCCAGCATTTT
CASSQRGRGSNQPQHF
>TRBV28|TRBJ1-1|.|TRBD1|17
TGTGCCAGCAGTACTATCTATTGGGGACAGGCAAACACTGAAGCTTTCTTT
CASSTIYWGQANTEAFF
>TRBV9|TRBJ2-5|.|TRBD2|14
TGTGCCAGCAGCTTTAGGACTAGCGAGGAGACCCAGTACTTC
CASSFRTSEETQYF
>TRBV29-1|TRBJ2-1|.|TRBD2|14
TGCAGCGTTGAGTCTAGCGGCTCCTACAATGAGCAGTTCTTC
CSVESSGSYNEQFF
>TRBV9|TRBJ2-5|.|.|16
TGTGCCAGCAGCGTAGGGGGGGCCGGGGCTGGAGAGACCCAGTACTTC
CASSVGGAGAGETQYF
>TRBV5-6|TRBJ2-1|once|.|13
TGTGCCAGCCAACGACGGGGGCCCAATGAGCAGTTCTTC
CASQRRGPNEQFF
>TRBV5-1|TRBJ1-3|.|TRBD1|16
TGCGCCAGCAGCTTGGAGACAGGGGGCTCTGGAAACACCATATATTTT
CASSLETGGSGNTIYF
>TRBV18|TRBJ1-4|once|TRBD1|14
TGTGCCAGCTCTCGAGGACAGGGGAATGAAAAACTGTTTTTT
CASSRGQGNEKLFF
>TRBV7-8|TRBJ1-5|.|TRBD1|17
TGTGCCAGCAGCTTGGGACAGGGAGCTAGGGGCAATCAGCCCCAGCATTTT
CASSLGQGARGNQPQHF
>TRBV2|TRBJ2-1|few|TRBD2|14
TGTGCCAGCAAGACTAGCGGCTTCATGAATGAGCAGTTCTTC
CASKTSGFMNEQFF
>TRBV20-1|TRBJ2-1|.|TRBD2|15
TGCAGTGCTAGACCCCTAGCGGGAGACGCGGATGAGCAGTTCTTC
CSARPLAGDADEQFF
>TRBV29-1|TRBJ2-7|few|TRBD1|13
TGCAGCGTCGGGACAGGGATCTCCTACGAGCAGTACTTC
CSVGTGISYEQYF
>TRBV19|TRBJ2-7|.|TRBD2|14
TGTGCCAGTAGACCATTTAGCGGGAACTACGAGCAGTACTTC
CASRPFSGNYEQYF
>TRBV20-1|TRBJ1-4|.|.|14
TGCAGTGCGCTGGGGGCATCCTCTAATGAAAAACTGTTTTTT
CSALGASSNEKLFF
>TRBV6-1|TRBJ1-3|.|.|15
TGTGCCAGCAGCGAAACGGTAGACTCTGGAAACACCATATATTTT
CASSETVDSGNTIYF
>TRBV5-6|TRBJ2-7|many|.|14
TGTGCCAGCAGCTTGCGTGAGTCTGCCTACGAGCAGTACTTC
CASSLRESAYEQYF
>TRBV5-1|TRBJ2-3|many|.|13
TGCGCCAGCGCGGCTAGCGAGTGGGATACGCAGTATTTT
CASAASEWDTQYF
>TRBV19|TRBJ2-1|.|.|11
TGTGCCAGTAGTAACCGACAGAAGCAGTTCTTC
CASSNRQKQFF
>TRBV29-1|TRBJ2-6|once|.|13
TGCAGCGTTGCGAAAGAGGGGGCCAACGTCCTGACTTTC
CSVAKEGANVLTF
>TRBV7-1|TRBJ1-5|.|.|12
TGTGCCAGCAGCTCATCATATCAGCCCCAGCATTTT
CASSSSYQPQHF
>TRBV10-2|TRBJ2-2|.|TRBD1|15
TGCGCCAGCAGCGGGGACAGGGGAGACACCGGGGAGCTGTTTTTC
CASSGDRGDTGELFF
>TRBV5-6|TRBJ1-1|many|.|14
TGTGCCAGCAGCTTGGTAGGTCTCACGGCTGAAGCTTTCTTT
CASSLVGLTAEAFF
>TRBV7-3|TRBJ2-1|.|TRBD2|15
TGTGCCAGCAGCTTACTAGCGGGAGGAAACAATGAGCAGTTCTTC
CASSLLAGGNNEQFF
>TRBV19|TRBJ1-5|few|.|13
TGTGCCAGTACCCAGTCCAGGCATCAGCCCCAGCATTTT
CASTQSRHQPQHF
>TRBV6-1|TRBJ2-5|many|.|15
TGTGCCAGCAGTGAACGCGGCACACTTGCGAAGACCCAGTACTTC
CASSERGTLAKTQYF
>TRBV24-1|TRBJ2-3|many|.|13
TGTGCCACCAGGTCGACAGGTTTAGGTACGCAGTATTTT
CATRSTGLGTQYF
>TRBV7-9|TRBJ1-6|.|.|14
TGTGCCAGCAGCTCCATCCCGACAGATTCACCCCTCCACTTT
CASSSIPTDSPLHF
>TRBV28|TRBJ2-7|.|.|11
TGTGCCAGCAGTTTTACCTACGAGCAGTACTTC
CASSFTYEQYF
>TRBV9|TRBJ1-2|many|.|14
TGTGCCAGCAGCGCGCGGACAGTCGCTGGGGGCTACACCTTC
CASSARTVAGGYTF
>TRBV2|TRBJ2-3|.|.|11
TGTGCCAGCAGTGGGGTTCGGGCGCAGTATTTT
CASSGVRAQYF
>TRBV19|TRBJ1-2|many|.|14
TGTGCCAGTAGTACAGATTCTTTGTGGGGAGGCTACACCTTC
CASSTDSLWGGYTF
>TRBV2|TRBJ2-3|.|.|14
TGTGCCAGCAGGAGACAAGTTCCTACAGATACGCAGTATTTT
CASRRQVPTDTQYF
>TRBV5-1|TRBJ1-6|.|.|16
TGCGCCAGCAGCTTGGTGTCAGGGACCTATAATTCACCCCTCCACTTT
CASSLVSGTYNSPLHF
>TRBV5-1|TRBJ2-3|many|TRBD2|18
TGCGCCAGCAGCGGGGGACTAGCGAAAACCCGGGAAACAGATACGCAGTATTTT
CASSGGLAKTRETDTQYF
>TRBV7-3|TRBJ1-2|.|.|15
TGTGCCAGCAGCTTAAGCCCAGATGCTAACTATGGCTACACCTTC
CASSLSPDANYGYTF
>TRBV2|TRBJ1-6|.|TRBD1|14
TGTGCCAGCAGTGGGACAGGGACTAATTCACCCCTCCACTTT
CASSGTGTNSPLHF
>TRBV19|TRBJ2-1|few|TRBD2|14
TGTGCCAGTAGGGGACTAGCTCCCTACAATGAGCAGTTCTTC
CASRGLAPYNEQFF
>TRBV2|TRBJ1-6|.|TRBD1|16
TGTGCCAGCAGGGTGGAACAGGGGGCCTATAATTCACCCCTCCACTTT
CASRVEQGAYNSPLHF
>TRBV6-1|TRBJ1-5|.|.|15
TGTGCCAGCAGAGGGACAAATTATAGCAATCAGCCCCAGCATTTT
CASRGTNYSNQPQHF
>TRBV30|TRBJ1-6|many|.|12
TGTGCCTGGAGTGAGTTATCTTCACCCCTCCACTTT
CAWSELSSPLHF
>TRBV24-1|TRBJ2-5|few|TRBD1|15
TGTGCCACCAGTGATTGGGACAGCAACCAAGAGACCCAGTACTTC
CATSDWDSNQETQYF
>TRBV14|TRBJ2-3|.|TRBD2|16
TGTGCCAGCAGCCATCGCGGGGGGGCTCGCACAGATACGCAGTATTTT
CASSHRGGARTDTQYF
>TRBV5-1|TRBJ2-2|.|.|14
TGCGCCAGCAGCCCGGACAGGGAGGGCGGGGAGCTGTTTTTT
CASSPDREGGELFF
>TRBV10-3|TRBJ1-2|few|.|14
TGTGCCATCAGTGTGGGGGTAACGAGGGATGGCTACACCTTC
CAISVGVTRDGYTF
>TRBV20-1|TRBJ2-5|many|TRBD1|12
TGCAGTGTAAGGACAGGGGGCGAGACCCAGTACTTC
CSVRTGGETQYF
>TRBV30|TRBJ1-1|few|.|13
TGTGCCTGGAGTTGGACCATGAACACTGAAGCTTTCTTT
CAWSWTMNTEAFF
>TRBV15|TRBJ2-3|.|.|15
TGTGCCACCAGCAGGGACCGTACTAGCACAGATACGCAGTATTTT
CATSRDRTSTDTQYF
>TRBV14|TRBJ1-5|.|.|15
TGTGCCAGCAGCCAATTCTCAGGGATCAATCAGCCCCAGCATTTT
CASSQFSGINQPQHF
>TRBV10-3|TRBJ1-5|.|.|14
TGTGCCATCAGTGGTAGGACCGGCGATCAGCCCCAGCGTTTT
CAISGRTGDQPQRF